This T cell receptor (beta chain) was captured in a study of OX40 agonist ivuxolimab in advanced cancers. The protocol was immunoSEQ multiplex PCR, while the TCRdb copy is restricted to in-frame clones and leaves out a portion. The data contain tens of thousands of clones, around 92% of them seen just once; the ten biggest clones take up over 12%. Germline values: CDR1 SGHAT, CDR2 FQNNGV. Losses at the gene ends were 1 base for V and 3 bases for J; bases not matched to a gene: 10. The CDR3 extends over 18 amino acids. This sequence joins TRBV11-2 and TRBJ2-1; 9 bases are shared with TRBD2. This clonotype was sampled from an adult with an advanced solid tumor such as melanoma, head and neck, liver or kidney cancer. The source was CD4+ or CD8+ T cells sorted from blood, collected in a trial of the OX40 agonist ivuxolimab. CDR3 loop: CASSLGGLAGTNYNEQFF. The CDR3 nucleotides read TGTGCCAGCAGCTTAGGCGGGCTAGCGGGAACAAACTACAATGAGCAGTTCTTC.